This T cell receptor beta chain is from a study of OX40 agonist ivuxolimab in advanced cancers. Study as a whole: Subjects had a mean age of roughly 57 years, with a range of about 23 to 79; around 80% were male. Eligibility rules accepted prior anti-PD-1, anti-PD-L1 or anti-CTLA-4 therapy, and 30% to 40% had some. Study-wide results and limits: Nonresponders included some who also had low normalized T-cell clonal expansion. Expanded peripheral T cells had an undetermined antigen specificity.

The V segment lost 5 bases and the J segment 3 bases; nucleotides outside the gene matches: 7. The CDR3 length is 16 residues. Looked up from germline, CDR1 is PRHDT and CDR2 is FYEKMQ (reference sequence). This clone was picked up one time. Its antigen remains unidentified. Data came from immunoSEQ multiplex PCR; TCRdb stores just in-frame clones and leaves some out. Of 99,000 or so clones detected, about 96% appear once; the ten largest clones hold about 2.1%. The chain joins TRBV13 to TRBJ2-2, with TRBD2 identical over 9 bases. The material was CD4+ or CD8+ T cells sorted from blood, obtained in a trial of the OX40 agonist ivuxolimab. The clonotype originates from an adult with an advanced solid tumor such as melanoma, head and neck, liver or kidney cancer. The CDR3 here is CASSSPTSGYTGELFF. The CDR3 coding sequence is TGTGCCAGCAGCAGCCCGACTAGCGGATACACCGGGGAGCTGTTTTTT.